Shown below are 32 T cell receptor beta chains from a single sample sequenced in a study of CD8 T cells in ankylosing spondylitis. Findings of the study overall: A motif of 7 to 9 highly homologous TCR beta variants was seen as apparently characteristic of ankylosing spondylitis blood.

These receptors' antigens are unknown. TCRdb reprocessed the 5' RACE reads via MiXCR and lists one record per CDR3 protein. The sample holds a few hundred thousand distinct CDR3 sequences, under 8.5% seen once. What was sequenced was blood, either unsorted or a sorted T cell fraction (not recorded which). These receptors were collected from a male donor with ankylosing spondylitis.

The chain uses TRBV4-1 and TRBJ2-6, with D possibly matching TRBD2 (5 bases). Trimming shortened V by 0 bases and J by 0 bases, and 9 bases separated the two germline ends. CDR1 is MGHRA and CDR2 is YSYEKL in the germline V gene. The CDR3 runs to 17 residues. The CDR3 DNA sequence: TGCGCCAGCAGCCAAGAGCACAGCGGCTCTGGGGCCAACGTCCTGACTTTC. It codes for CASSQEHSGSGANVLTF.

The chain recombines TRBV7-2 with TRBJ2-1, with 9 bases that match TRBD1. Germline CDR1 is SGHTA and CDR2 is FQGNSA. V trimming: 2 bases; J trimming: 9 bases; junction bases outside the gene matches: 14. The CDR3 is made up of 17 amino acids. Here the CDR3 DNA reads TGTGCCAGCAGCTTATTAAGACCGGGACAGGGAATGGGTGAGCAGTTCTTC. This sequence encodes CASSLLRPGQGMGEQFF.

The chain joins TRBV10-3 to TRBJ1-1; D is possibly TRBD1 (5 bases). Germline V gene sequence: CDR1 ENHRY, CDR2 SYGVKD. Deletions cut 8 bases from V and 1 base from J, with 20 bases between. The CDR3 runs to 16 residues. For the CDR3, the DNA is TGTGCCATCTCGTCGAGGGGAAGTAAGGCGAACACTGAAGCTTTCTTT. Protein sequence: CAISSRGSKANTEAFF.

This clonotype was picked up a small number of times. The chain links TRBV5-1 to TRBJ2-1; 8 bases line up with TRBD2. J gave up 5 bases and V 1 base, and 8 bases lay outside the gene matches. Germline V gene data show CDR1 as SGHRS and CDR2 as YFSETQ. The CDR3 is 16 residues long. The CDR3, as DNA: TGCGCCAGCAGCTTGTCAGCGGGAGTTCCGGACAATGAGCAGTTCTTC. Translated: CASSLSAGVPDNEQFF.

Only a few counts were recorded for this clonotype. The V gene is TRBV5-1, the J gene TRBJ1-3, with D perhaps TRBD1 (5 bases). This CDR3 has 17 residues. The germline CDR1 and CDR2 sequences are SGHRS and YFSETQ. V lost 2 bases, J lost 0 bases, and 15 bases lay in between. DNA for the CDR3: TGCGCCAGCAGCTTTGGGACGGGGAGCAACTCTGGAAACACCATATATTTT. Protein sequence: CASSFGTGSNSGNTIYF.

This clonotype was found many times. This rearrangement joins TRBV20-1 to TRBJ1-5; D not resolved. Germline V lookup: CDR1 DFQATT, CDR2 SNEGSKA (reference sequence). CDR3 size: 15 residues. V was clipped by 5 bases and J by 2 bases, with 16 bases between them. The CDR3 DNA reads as TGCAGTGCTGAGCCCGCCGAACTCCGCAATCAGCCCCAGCATTTT. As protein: CSAEPAELRNQPQHF.

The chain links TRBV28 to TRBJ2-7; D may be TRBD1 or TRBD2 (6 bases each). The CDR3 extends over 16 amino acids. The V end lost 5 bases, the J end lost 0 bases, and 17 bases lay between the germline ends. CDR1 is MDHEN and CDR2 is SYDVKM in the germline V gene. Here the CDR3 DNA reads TGTGCCAGCAGTCCTTCCGGAGGGGGTAGCTCCTACGAGCAGTACTTC. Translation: CASSPSGGGSSYEQYF.

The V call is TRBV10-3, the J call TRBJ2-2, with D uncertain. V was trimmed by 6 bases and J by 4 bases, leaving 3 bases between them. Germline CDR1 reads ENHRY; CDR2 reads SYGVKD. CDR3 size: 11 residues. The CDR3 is CAISGTGELFF. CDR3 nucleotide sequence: TGTGCCATCAGCGGCACCGGGGAGCTGTTTTTT.

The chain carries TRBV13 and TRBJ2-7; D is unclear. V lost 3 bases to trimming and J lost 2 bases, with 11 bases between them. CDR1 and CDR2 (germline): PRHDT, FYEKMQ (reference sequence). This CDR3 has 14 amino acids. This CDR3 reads CASSLGLRPYEQYF. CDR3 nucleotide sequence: TGTGCCAGCAGCTTGGGCCTCCGCCCCTACGAGCAGTACTTC.

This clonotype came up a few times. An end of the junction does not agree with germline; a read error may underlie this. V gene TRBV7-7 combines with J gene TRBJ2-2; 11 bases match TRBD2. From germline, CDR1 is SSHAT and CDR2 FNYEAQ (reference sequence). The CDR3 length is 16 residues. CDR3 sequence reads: CASSYTSGSGTGELFF. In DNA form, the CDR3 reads TGTGCTAGCAGCTATACTAGCGGGAGTGGCACCGGGGAGCTGTTTTTT.

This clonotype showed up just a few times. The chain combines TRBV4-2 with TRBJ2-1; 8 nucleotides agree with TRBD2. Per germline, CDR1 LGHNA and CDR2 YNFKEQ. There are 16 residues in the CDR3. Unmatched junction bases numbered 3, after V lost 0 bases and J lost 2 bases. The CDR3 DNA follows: TGTGCCAGCAGCCAAGATGTACTAGCGGCCTACAATGAGCAGTTCTTC. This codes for CASSQDVLAAYNEQFF.

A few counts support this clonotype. The CDR3, as DNA: TGCGCCAGCAAGCAGCCTAGCGGGGGATACCAGTTCTTC. It codes for CASKQPSGGYQFF. J is TRBJ2-1 and V is TRBV5-1; TRBD2 matches at 10 bases. The ends lost 6 bases at V and 13 bases at J; junction bases unmatched: 10. This CDR3 has 13 residues. CDR1 and CDR2 from the germline V gene are SGHRS and YFSETQ.

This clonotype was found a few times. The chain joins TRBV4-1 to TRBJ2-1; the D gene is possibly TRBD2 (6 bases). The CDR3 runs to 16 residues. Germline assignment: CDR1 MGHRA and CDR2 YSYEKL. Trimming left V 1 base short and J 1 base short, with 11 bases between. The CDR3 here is CASSQARRASYNEQFF. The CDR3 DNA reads TGCGCCAGCAGCCAAGCCAGGAGGGCTTCCTACAATGAGCAGTTCTTC.

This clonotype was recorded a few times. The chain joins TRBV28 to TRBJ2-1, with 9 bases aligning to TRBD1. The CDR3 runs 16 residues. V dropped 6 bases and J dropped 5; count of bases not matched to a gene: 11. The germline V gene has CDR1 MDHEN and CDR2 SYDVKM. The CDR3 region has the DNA TGTGCCAGCAGAGCCCAAACCGGGACAGGGAACAATGAGCAGTTCTTC. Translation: CASRAQTGTGNNEQFF.

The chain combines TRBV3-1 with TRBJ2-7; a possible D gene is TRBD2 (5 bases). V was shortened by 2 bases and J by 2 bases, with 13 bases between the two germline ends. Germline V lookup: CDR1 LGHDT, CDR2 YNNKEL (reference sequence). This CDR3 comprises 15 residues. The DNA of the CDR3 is TGTGCCAGCAGCCAAATGAGCGGTTTACCCTACGAGCAGTACTTC. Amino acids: CASSQMSGLPYEQYF.

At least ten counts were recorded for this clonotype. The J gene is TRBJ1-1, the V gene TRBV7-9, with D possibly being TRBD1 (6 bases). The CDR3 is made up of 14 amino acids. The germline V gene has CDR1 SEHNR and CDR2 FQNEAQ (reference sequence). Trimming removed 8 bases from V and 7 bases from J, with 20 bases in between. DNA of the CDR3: TGTGCCAGCCCTAGGGACAACCTGACATTTGAAGCTTTCTTT. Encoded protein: CASPRDNLTFEAFF.

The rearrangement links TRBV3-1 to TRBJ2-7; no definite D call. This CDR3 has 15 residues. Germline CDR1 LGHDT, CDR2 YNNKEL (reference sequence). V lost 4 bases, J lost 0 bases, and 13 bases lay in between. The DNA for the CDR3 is TGTGCCAGCAGCCTGGGATATCGGAGCTCCTACGAGCAGTACTTC. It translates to CASSLGYRSSYEQYF.

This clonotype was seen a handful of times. CDR3 sequence reads: CASSVALEAGGQDTQYF. As DNA, the CDR3 is TGTGCCAGCAGCGTAGCTTTGGAGGCGGGAGGACAAGATACGCAGTATTTT. The chain uses TRBV9 and TRBJ2-3; 8 bases are shared with TRBD2. CDR1 is SGDLS, CDR2 YYNGEE, per germline. V dropped 0 bases and J dropped 5; count of bases not matched to a gene: 11. There are 17 residues in the CDR3.

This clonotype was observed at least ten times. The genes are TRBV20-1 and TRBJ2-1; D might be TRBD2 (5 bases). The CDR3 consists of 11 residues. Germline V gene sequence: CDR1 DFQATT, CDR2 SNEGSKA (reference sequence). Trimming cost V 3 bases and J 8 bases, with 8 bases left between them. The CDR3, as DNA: TGCAGTGCTAGTGTGGGAGATGAGCAGTTCTTC. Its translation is CSASVGDEQFF.

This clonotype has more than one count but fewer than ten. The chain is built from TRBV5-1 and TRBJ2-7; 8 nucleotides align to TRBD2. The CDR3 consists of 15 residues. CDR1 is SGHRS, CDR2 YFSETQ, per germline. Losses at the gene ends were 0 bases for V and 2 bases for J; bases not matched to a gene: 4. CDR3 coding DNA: TGCGCCAGCAGCTTGGTCGGGGGGGTTACCTACGAGCAGTACTTC. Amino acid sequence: CASSLVGGVTYEQYF.

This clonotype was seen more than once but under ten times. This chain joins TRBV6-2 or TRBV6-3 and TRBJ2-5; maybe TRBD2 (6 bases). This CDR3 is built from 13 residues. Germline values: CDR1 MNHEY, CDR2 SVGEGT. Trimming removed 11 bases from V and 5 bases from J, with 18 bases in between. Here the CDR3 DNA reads TGTGCCGCTTCCGGGAGAGTCTGGGAGACCCAGTACTTC. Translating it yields CAASGRVWETQYF.

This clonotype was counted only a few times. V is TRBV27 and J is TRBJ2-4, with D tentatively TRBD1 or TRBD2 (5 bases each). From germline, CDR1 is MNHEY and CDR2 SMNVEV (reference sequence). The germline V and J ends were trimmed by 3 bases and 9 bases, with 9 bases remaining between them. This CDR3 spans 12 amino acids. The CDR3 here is CASSLGVGIQYF. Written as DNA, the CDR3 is TGTGCCAGCAGTTTGGGGGTGGGCATTCAGTACTTC.

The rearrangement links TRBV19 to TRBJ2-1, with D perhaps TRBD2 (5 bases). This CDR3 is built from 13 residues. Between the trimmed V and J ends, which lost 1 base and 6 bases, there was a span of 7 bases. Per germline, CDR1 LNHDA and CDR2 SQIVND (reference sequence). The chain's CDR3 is CASSIGGGNEQFF. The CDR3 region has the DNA TGTGCCAGTAGTATAGGCGGAGGCAATGAGCAGTTCTTC.

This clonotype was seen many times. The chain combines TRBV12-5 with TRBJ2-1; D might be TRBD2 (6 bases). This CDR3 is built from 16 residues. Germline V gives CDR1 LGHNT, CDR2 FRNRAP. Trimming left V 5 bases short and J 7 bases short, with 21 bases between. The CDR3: CASGTTSSANGNEQFF. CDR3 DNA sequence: TGTGCTAGTGGTACCACCTCTAGCGCCAATGGGAATGAGCAGTTCTTC.

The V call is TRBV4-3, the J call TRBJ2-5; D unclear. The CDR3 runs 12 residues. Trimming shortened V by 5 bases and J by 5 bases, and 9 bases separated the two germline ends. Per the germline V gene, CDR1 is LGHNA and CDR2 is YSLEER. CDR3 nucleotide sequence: TGCGCCAGCAGCAAAGGGATGGAGACCCAGTACTTC. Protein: CASSKGMETQYF.

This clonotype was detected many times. Written as DNA, the CDR3 is TGTGCCGCGGGGGGTTTAGGGACCCAGTACTTC. The encoded protein is CAAGGLGTQYF. The chain recombines TRBV3-1 with TRBJ2-5; 8 bases match TRBD2. The germline V gene has CDR1 LGHDT and CDR2 YNNKEL (reference sequence). Losses at the gene ends were 11 bases for V and 7 bases for J; bases not matched to a gene: 6. The CDR3 sequence is 11 residues long.

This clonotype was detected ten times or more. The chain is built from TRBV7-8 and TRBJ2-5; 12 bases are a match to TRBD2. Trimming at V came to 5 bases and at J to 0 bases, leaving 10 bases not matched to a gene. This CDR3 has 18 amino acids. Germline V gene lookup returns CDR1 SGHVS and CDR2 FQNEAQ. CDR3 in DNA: TGTGCCAGCAGCCCTCGACTAGCGGGAGACCCGTACCAAGAGACCCAGTACTTC. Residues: CASSPRLAGDPYQETQYF.

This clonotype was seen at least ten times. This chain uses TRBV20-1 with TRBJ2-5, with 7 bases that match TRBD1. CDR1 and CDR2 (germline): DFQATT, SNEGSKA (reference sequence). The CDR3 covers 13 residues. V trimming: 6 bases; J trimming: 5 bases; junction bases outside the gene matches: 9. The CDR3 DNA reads TGCAGTGCCACTGACAGGGCAGGCGAGACCCAGTACTTC. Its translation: CSATDRAGETQYF.

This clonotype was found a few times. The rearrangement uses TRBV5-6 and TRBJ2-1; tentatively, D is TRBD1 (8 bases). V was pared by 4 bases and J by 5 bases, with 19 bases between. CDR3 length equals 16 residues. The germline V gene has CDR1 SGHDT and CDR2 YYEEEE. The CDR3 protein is CASSPPGGQEDNEQFF. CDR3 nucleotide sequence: TGTGCCAGCAGCCCCCCGGGGGGACAGGAGGACAATGAGCAGTTCTTC.

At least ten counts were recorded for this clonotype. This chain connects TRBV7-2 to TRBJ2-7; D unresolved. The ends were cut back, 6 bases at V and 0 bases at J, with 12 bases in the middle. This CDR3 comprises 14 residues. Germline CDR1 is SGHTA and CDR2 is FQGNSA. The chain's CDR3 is CASRFKWSSYEQYF. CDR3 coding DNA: TGTGCCAGCAGGTTTAAGTGGAGCTCCTACGAGCAGTACTTC.

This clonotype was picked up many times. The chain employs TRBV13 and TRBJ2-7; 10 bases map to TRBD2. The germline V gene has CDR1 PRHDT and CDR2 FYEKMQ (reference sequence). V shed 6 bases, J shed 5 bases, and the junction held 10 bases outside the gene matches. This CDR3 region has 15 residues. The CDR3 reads CASRNIAGGQNEQYF. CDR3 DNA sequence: TGTGCCAGCAGGAATATAGCGGGAGGACAGAACGAGCAGTACTTC.

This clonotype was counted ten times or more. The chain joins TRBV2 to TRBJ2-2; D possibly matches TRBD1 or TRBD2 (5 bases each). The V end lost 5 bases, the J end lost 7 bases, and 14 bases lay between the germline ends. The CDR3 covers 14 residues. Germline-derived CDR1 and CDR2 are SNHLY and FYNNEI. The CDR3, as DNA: TGTGCCAGCAGTCCGGGGACGGTGAGCGGGGAGCTGTTTTTT. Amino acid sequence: CASSPGTVSGELFF.